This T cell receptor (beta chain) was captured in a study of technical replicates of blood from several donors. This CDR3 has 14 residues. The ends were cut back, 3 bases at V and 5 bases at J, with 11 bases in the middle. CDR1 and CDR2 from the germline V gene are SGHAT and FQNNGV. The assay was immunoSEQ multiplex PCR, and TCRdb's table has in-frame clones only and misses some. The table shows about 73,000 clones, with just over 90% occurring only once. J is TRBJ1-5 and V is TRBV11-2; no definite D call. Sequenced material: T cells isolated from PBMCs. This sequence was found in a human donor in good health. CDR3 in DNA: TGTGCCAGCAGCTTGACTTTGGCGGATCAGCCCCAGCATTTT. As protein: CASSLTLADQPQHF.